This T cell receptor (beta chain) derives from a study of regulatory T cells in long-lasting Graves disease. The CDR3 spans 14 residues. CDR1 and CDR2 from the germline V gene are SNHLY and FYNNEI. The J segment lost 2 bases and the V segment lost 7 bases, leaving 6 bases of the junction unmatched. Study results and limitations: When disease was persistent, TRBV28, TRBJ1-2 and TRBJ2-5 were the favored segments.

Sequencing libraries for TCR beta were prepared with iRepertoire HTBI primers and Arm-PCR of CDR3 regions. TCRdb used MiXCR to reprocess the multiplex PCR reads, holding one entry per CDR3 protein. The profile shows around 470,000 distinct CDR3 sequences, approximately 14% of them singletons. Indicated time point: newly diagnosed GD, antithyroid drugs for less than 3 months. Generation of the TCR library employed RNA extracted from PBMCs. EDTA tubes collected 7.5 to 9.5 milliliters of peripheral blood. With regard to this clonotype: The antigen is undetermined.

These data were also reused for a study on T cells in Graves' hyperthyroidism and ophthalmopathy. That paper states: The HTBI set primed first-round TCR CDR3 RT-PCR. Also found in blood were most expanded thyroid clonotypes above 0.001.

The specimen was peripheral blood mononuclear cells (PBMCs), collected at new diagnosis, from a patient treated with antithyroid drugs. The sequence was obtained from a woman between 50 and 59 years old with Graves disease. V is TRBV2 and J is TRBJ2-3; 7 nucleotides agree with TRBD2. The CDR3 region has the DNA TGTGCCAGCAAACCGGGAGGTTTCACAGATACGCAGTATTTT. Protein product: CASKPGGFTDTQYF.